This T cell receptor beta chain was captured by sequencing in a study of T cell changes during pregnancy in multiple sclerosis. Generated by immunoSEQ multiplex PCR, the TCRdb table keeps only in-frame clones and is missing some. The sample shows approximately 90,000 clones, around 94% of them seen only once. The V gene's germline CDR1 is SGHTA and CDR2 FQGNSA. The CDR3 is 14 amino acids. With 5 bases clipped from V and 0 bases from J, the junction kept 4 bases outside the gene matches. The sample was peripheral blood, taken after pregnancy. This sequence joins TRBV7-2 and TRBJ2-7; TRBD1 matches at 7 bases. This sequence originates from a female donor with multiple sclerosis, enrolled in a pregnancy study. The CDR3 nucleotides read TGTGCCAGCAGCGACGGGACAGCCTCCTACGAGCAGTACTTC. It encodes CASSDGTASYEQYF.